The present T cell receptor beta chain was sequenced within a study of cytomegalovirus exposure and HLA in healthy donors. Study summary: There were approximately 80 million unique TCRs (from HLA-typed donors) in an early data release. Study-wide points: Trimming of TCR beta V- and J-genes showed a link, identified in a later analysis, to a missense DCLRE1C variant. Cytomegalovirus status, reportedly, was diagnosed with high specificity and sensitivity by the classifier.

The germline gives CDR1 MGHRA, CDR2 YSYEKL. This CDR3 region has 14 residues. Trimming removed 8 bases from V and 8 bases from J; junction bases left unmatched: 11. PCR primers comprised 60 Vbeta and 13 Jbeta primers. Profiling relied on immunoSEQ multiplex PCR, and the TCRdb table lists in-frame clones only, not all of them. This sample carries under 200,000 clones, around three quarters of them seen once, and the ten largest clones take approximately 1.8%. About this clone: Its antigen is not identified.

The clonotype originates from a woman aged 25-40 years in good health and CMV-seronegative. The sequenced sample was PBMCs. This chain links TRBV4-1 with TRBJ2-1, with 8 positions matching TRBD1. The CDR3 bases are TGCGCCAGCGGGGCCGGGACAGGATTCGATGAGCAGTTCTTC. Its protein product is CASGAGTGFDEQFF.